Following are 16 T cell receptor beta chains from one sample sequenced in a study of early T cells in non-severe SARS-CoV-2 infection. TCRdb itself ran the 5' RACE reads through MiXCR, one entry per CDR3 protein. The sample has roughly 40,000 distinct CDR3 sequences; about 6% are singletons. Material: whole blood. Receptors were obtained from an adult who was a healthcare worker with PCR-confirmed SARS-CoV-2 infection or an uninfected control (not recorded which).

This clonotype was found many times. The rearrangement joins TRBV12-3 or TRBV12-4 to TRBJ1-2, with D perhaps TRBD1 (6 bases). This CDR3 is 15 amino acids long. Trimming removed 7 bases at V and 5 bases at J, with 20 bases between. The CDR3 region is CASTPSGARSYGYTF. CDR3 bases: TGTGCCAGCACCCCCTCAGGGGCAAGATCATATGGCTACACCTTC.

There are a few counts of this clonotype. The V gene is TRBV20-1, the J gene TRBJ2-1; TRBD2 aligns across 7 bases. The CDR3 is 16 amino acids. Germline-derived CDR1 and CDR2 are DFQATT and SNEGSKA (reference sequence). Losses at the gene ends were 4 bases for V and 4 bases for J; bases not matched to a gene: 13. CDR3 region: CSANPPAGSLYNEQFF. The CDR3 nucleotides read TGCAGTGCTAACCCCCCAGCGGGATCTCTTTACAATGAGCAGTTCTTC.

This chain joins TRBV29-1 and TRBJ2-7; perhaps TRBD1 as D (5 bases). The CDR3 contains 11 residues. The V and J ends lost 7 bases and 1 base respectively, with 8 bases between them. Germline V gene lookup returns CDR1 SQVTM and CDR2 ANQGSEA. CDR3 in DNA: TGCAGCGGGACATCTTCCTACGAGCAGTACTTC. Residues: CSGTSSYEQYF.

The gene calls are TRBV28 and TRBJ2-7; possible D gene TRBD2, 5 bases. CDR3 length: 14 amino acids. CDR1 is MDHEN and CDR2 is SYDVKM in the germline V gene. V dropped 5 bases and J dropped 9 bases, with 20 bases sitting between them. The DNA for the CDR3 is TGTGCCAGCAGTCCCTCCGGAGGCCCGGCAGTGCAGTACTTC. Amino acid sequence: CASSPSGGPAVQYF.

This clonotype showed up many times. The gene calls are TRBV19 and TRBJ2-4; 9 positions agree with TRBD1. V lost 6 bases and J lost 7; bases outside the gene matches: 10. Germline CDR1 LNHDA, CDR2 SQIVND (reference sequence). This CDR3 contains 15 residues. CDR3 region: CASSPRDRDFNIQYF. CDR3 DNA sequence: TGTGCCAGTAGCCCACGGGACAGGGATTTTAACATTCAGTACTTC.

The rearrangement joins TRBV29-1 to TRBJ2-7; possibly TRBD1 for D (6 bases). Trimming removed 0 bases from V and 6 bases from J, with 18 bases in between. The CDR3 covers 15 residues. Germline CDR1 reads SQVTM; CDR2 reads ANQGSEA. As DNA, the CDR3 is TGCAGCGTTGAAGATCGAGAGGGGGTTAAGATCGAGCAGTACTTC. Its protein is CSVEDREGVKIEQYF.

The table lists this clonotype with many counts. The chain employs TRBV29-1 and TRBJ2-3; no definite D call. Looked up from germline, CDR1 is SQVTM and CDR2 is ANQGSEA. CDR3 length equals 12 residues. The germline V and J ends were trimmed by 5 bases and 2 bases, with 8 bases remaining between them. The CDR3 region is CSVLTTTDTQYF. The CDR3 DNA sequence: TGCAGCGTTCTCACTACCACAGATACGCAGTATTTT.

This clonotype has a handful of counts. V is TRBV28 and J is TRBJ2-7; D uncertain. V was clipped by 3 bases and J by 7 bases, with 13 bases between them. The CDR3 length is 13 residues. Germline-derived CDR1 and CDR2 are MDHEN and SYDVKM. CDR3 sequence: CASSFNELREQYF. CDR3 DNA sequence: TGTGCCAGCAGTTTCAATGAGTTGAGGGAGCAGTACTTC.

This chain joins TRBV14 and TRBJ1-2; D may be TRBD1 (6 bases). The CDR3 totals 17 residues. From germline, CDR1 is SGHDN and CDR2 FVKESK. The ends were cut back, 0 bases at V and 8 bases at J, with 22 bases in the middle. CDR3 nucleotide sequence: TGTGCCAGCAGCCAAGATCAATCGGACAGCTATTACTGGGGCTACACCTTC. It codes for CASSQDQSDSYYWGYTF. The complete variable domain, with remaining parts taken from reference TRBV14 and TRBJ1-2, reads EAGVTQFPSHSVIEKGQTVTLRCDPISGHDNLYWYRRVMGKEIKFLLHFVKESKQDESGMPNNRFLAERTGGTYSTLKVQPAELEDSGVYFCASSQDQSDSYYWGYTFGSGTRLTVV.

This clonotype has at least ten counts. This chain uses TRBV3-1 with TRBJ2-7, with TRBD1 identical over 8 bases. CDR1 LGHDT and CDR2 YNNKEL come from the germline V gene (reference sequence). CDR3 length equals 16 residues. V was clipped by 4 bases and J by 6 bases; unmatched bases: 14. The CDR3 reads CASSLMGGRGPSEQYF. CDR3 nucleotide sequence: TGTGCCAGCAGCCTCATGGGGGGCAGGGGGCCCTCCGAGCAGTACTTC.

The table lists this clonotype with many counts. The chain uses TRBV5-6 and TRBJ2-2, with D possibly called TRBD1 or TRBD2 (6 bases each). The CDR3 has 16 amino acids. Trimming stripped 0 bases from V and 7 bases from J, with 16 bases between. From germline, CDR1 is SGHDT and CDR2 YYEEEE. CDR3: CASSLELQGGNGELFF. For the CDR3, the DNA is TGTGCCAGCAGCTTGGAGTTACAGGGAGGTAACGGGGAGCTGTTTTTT.

This clonotype was observed many times. The chain links TRBV6-2 or TRBV6-3 to TRBJ1-6; D perhaps matches TRBD1 (6 bases). V lost 7 bases and J lost 10, with 11 bases in between. This CDR3 is 12 amino acids long. Germline CDR1 and CDR2: MNHEY and SVGEGT. In DNA form, the CDR3 reads TGTGCCAGCAAGACAGGTGACTCACCCCTCCACTTT. The encoded protein is CASKTGDSPLHF.

This clonotype was found a few times. This chain uses TRBV7-6 with TRBJ1-4; D ambiguous. Trimming removed 5 bases from V and 4 bases from J, with 11 bases in between. This CDR3 spans 14 amino acids. The germline gives CDR1 SGHVS, CDR2 FNYEAQ. CDR3 protein: CASSQRESNEKLFF. Here the CDR3 DNA reads TGTGCCAGCAGCCAACGGGAGAGTAATGAAAAACTGTTTTTT.

This clonotype has ten or more counts. This chain connects TRBV11-2 to TRBJ2-1; the D gene is possibly TRBD2 (6 bases). Germline values: CDR1 SGHAT, CDR2 FQNNGV. The CDR3 covers 15 residues. V lost 2 bases to trimming and J lost 3 bases, with 11 bases between them. CDR3 protein: CASSLLAGLYNEQFF. The CDR3 nucleotides read TGTGCCAGCAGCTTACTCGCGGGACTCTACAATGAGCAGTTCTTC.

In its sample, this clonotype was seen many times. The chain couples TRBV28 to TRBJ1-1; no firm D call. V gave up 6 bases and J gave up 1 base, with 9 bases separating them. Germline CDR1 is MDHEN and CDR2 is SYDVKM. CDR3 size: 13 residues. The CDR3 spells CASRPLGNTEAFF. CDR3 DNA: TGTGCCAGCAGACCCTTGGGGAACACTGAAGCTTTCTTT.

This clonotype showed up many times. This chain uses TRBV5-1 with TRBJ2-2; maybe TRBD1 (5 bases). The V end was cut by 4 bases, the J end by 5 bases, with 12 bases between. CDR3 length: 14 residues. The germline gives CDR1 SGHRS, CDR2 YFSETQ. CDR3 region: CASSRKDTTGELFF. The CDR3 bases are TGCGCCAGCAGCCGTAAGGACACTACCGGGGAGCTGTTTTTT.